This T cell receptor beta chain was captured by sequencing in a study of technical replicates of blood from a handful of donors. TCRdb's table, derived via immunoSEQ multiplex PCR, lists solely in-frame clones and lacks some. Here the sample spans more than 75,000 clones, around 86% being singletons. This CDR3 spans 12 amino acids. In germline, CDR1 is GTSNPN, CDR2 SVGIG (reference sequence). Trimming cost V 0 bases and J 8 bases, with 8 bases left between them. The origin of this receptor is a human donor in good health. Some clones in this sample may be carry-over from other donors' samples. The chain carries TRBV30 and TRBJ2-1; D uncertain. The material sequenced was PBMCs. The DNA for the CDR3 is TGTGCCTGGAGTGTCTTGGGCCATGAGCAGTTCTTC. It is translated as CAWSVLGHEQFF.